These 28 T cell receptor beta chains share one sample of origin, sequenced in a study of cytomegalovirus exposure and HLA in healthy donors. 13 Jbeta primers and 60 Vbeta primers were used for the PCR. The protocol was immunoSEQ multiplex PCR, while the TCRdb copy is restricted to in-frame clones and leaves out a portion. The sample lists over 150,000 clones; roughly 80% were seen once. Material: PBMCs. The receptors come from a man aged 25 to 40 in good health and CMV-seronegative.

This clone was seen only a few times. This chain connects TRBV18 to TRBJ1-2; D unclear. The CDR3 length is 13 residues. Trimming left V 5 bases short and J 1 base short, with 8 bases between. Germline loops: CDR1 KGHSH, CDR2 LQKENI. The CDR3 nucleotides read TGTGCCAGCTCAGTTGACAATAACTATGGCTACACCTTC. It codes for CASSVDNNYGYTF.

The J gene is TRBJ2-7, the V gene TRBV19, with TRBD1 as a possible D gene (5 bases). V lost 0 bases and J lost 4, with 19 bases in between. The CDR3 totals 17 residues. Germline V gene data show CDR1 as LNHDA and CDR2 as SQIVND (reference sequence). The CDR3 sequence is CASSIDLEALGRYEQYF. Written as DNA, the CDR3 is TGTGCCAGTAGTATAGATCTTGAGGCTCTGGGGCGGTACGAGCAGTACTTC. Using reference TRBV19 and TRBJ2-7 for the parts outside the CDR3, the full variable domain is DGGITQSPKYLFRKEGQNVTLSCEQNLNHDAMYWYRQDPGQGLRLIYYSQIVNDFQKGDIAEGYSVSREKKESFPLTVTSAQKNPTAFYLCASSIDLEALGRYEQYFGPGTRLTVT.

The chain has TRBV7-9 and TRBJ2-1; D may be TRBD2 (5 bases). This CDR3 has 19 amino acids. Germline-derived CDR1 and CDR2 are SEHNR and FQNEAQ (reference sequence). V shed 1 base and J shed 0 bases, with 19 bases lying between them. DNA for the CDR3: TGTGCCAGCAGCTTAGGGACCGCTCTTGAGGCGGGCTCCTACAATGAGCAGTTCTTC. It specifies CASSLGTALEAGSYNEQFF.

The chain combines TRBV6-5 with TRBJ2-7; 8 nucleotides align to TRBD1. V lost 6 bases to trimming and J lost 5 bases; unmatched junction nucleotides: 12. Germline CDR1 is MNHEY and CDR2 is SVGAGI. This CDR3 has 15 residues. The CDR3 DNA reads as TGTGCCAGCAGGCAAGAGACAGGGGAAATAGACGAGCAGTACTTC. Amino acids: CASRQETGEIDEQYF.

The chain uses TRBV15 and TRBJ2-7; 8 bases line up with TRBD1. The trim removed 8 bases at V and 4 bases at J, leaving 10 bases unmatched. The CDR3 runs to 14 residues. The germline V gene encodes CDR1 LNHNV and CDR2 YYDKDF (reference sequence). The CDR3 nucleotides read TGTGCCACCGACAGGGGTAGATATCATTACGAGCAGTACTTC. It is translated as CATDRGRYHYEQYF.

This chain uses TRBV6-6 with TRBJ1-5; D may be TRBD1 (5 bases). CDR1 is MNHNY, CDR2 SVGAGI, per germline (reference sequence). V lost 7 bases, J lost 2 bases, and 9 bases lay in between. CDR3 length: 13 amino acids. The CDR3 sequence is CASTEQGNQPQHF. In nucleotides, the CDR3 is TGTGCCAGCACCGAACAGGGCAATCAGCCCCAGCATTTT.

This clone has only a few counts. The chain joins TRBV9 to TRBJ2-1, with D possibly being TRBD1 (6 bases). Germline lookup yields CDR1 SGDLS and CDR2 YYNGEE. Between the trimmed V and J ends, which lost 3 bases and 4 bases, there was a span of 14 bases. The CDR3 length is 15 residues. CDR3 sequence (DNA): TGTGCCAGCAGCGGAGGGACACAGTCGTACAATGAGCAGTTCTTC. Amino acid sequence: CASSGGTQSYNEQFF. Full variable domain (outside the CDR3, taken from reference TRBV9 and TRBJ2-1): DSGVTQTPKHLITATGQRVTLRCSPRSGDLSVYWYQQSLDQGLQFLIQYYNGEERAKGNILERFSAQQFPDLHSELNLSSLELGDSALYFCASSGGTQSYNEQFFGPGTRLTVL.

The chain is built from TRBV7-3 and TRBJ2-6; no clear D. Trimming left V 0 bases short and J 0 bases short, with 6 bases between. Looked up from germline, CDR1 is SGHTA and CDR2 is FQGTGA. The CDR3 consists of 16 residues. For the CDR3, the DNA is TGTGCCAGCAGCTTAACCCGGAGCTCTGGGGCCAACGTCCTGACTTTC. Protein: CASSLTRSSGANVLTF.

The chain couples TRBV25-1 to TRBJ2-3; D perhaps matches TRBD1 (5 bases). This CDR3 has 13 residues. The germline gives CDR1 MGHDK, CDR2 SYGVNS. The ends were cut back, 1 base at V and 4 bases at J, with 6 bases in the middle. CDR3 DNA sequence: TGTGCCAGCAGTGAATTACAGGCAGATACGCAGTATTTT. It translates to CASSELQADTQYF.

The genes are TRBV28 and TRBJ2-7, with TRBD2 as a possible D gene (6 bases). This CDR3 region has 15 residues. V was trimmed by 7 bases and J by 7 bases, leaving 23 bases between them. CDR1 and CDR2 (germline): MDHEN, SYDVKM. The CDR3 coding sequence is TGTGCCAGCATCACCTCCGGACGCTCCGCGGGGGAGCAGTACTTC. As protein: CASITSGRSAGEQYF. The variable domain in full, completed from reference TRBV28 and TRBJ2-7, reads DVKVTQSSRYLVKRTGEKVFLECVQDMDHENMFWYRQDPGLGLRLIYFSYDVKMKEKGDIPEGYSVSREKKERFSLILESASTNQTSMYLCASITSGRSAGEQYFGPGTRLTVT.

This chain links TRBV7-8 with TRBJ1-2; 7 positions agree with TRBD1. Unmatched junction bases numbered 5, after V lost 2 bases and J lost 2 bases. The germline CDR1 and CDR2 sequences are SGHVS and FQNEAQ. The CDR3 totals 15 residues. CDR3 residues: CASSLLSGGNYGYTF. The CDR3 DNA reads TGTGCCAGCAGCTTATTATCAGGGGGGAACTATGGCTACACCTTC.

The rearrangement joins TRBV9 to TRBJ2-7; maybe TRBD1 (5 bases). This CDR3 contains 16 residues. Germline CDR1 SGDLS, CDR2 YYNGEE. The germline V and J ends were trimmed by 3 bases and 3 bases, with 19 bases remaining between them. The CDR3 region is CASSAAIGHSSYEQYF. In DNA, the CDR3 is TGTGCCAGCAGCGCAGCGATAGGACATTCGAGCTACGAGCAGTACTTC.

This chain joins TRBV19 and TRBJ2-7; the match to TRBD2 covers 11 bases. Trimming at V came to 6 bases and at J to 0 bases, leaving 13 bases not matched to a gene. This CDR3 contains 18 residues. Germline assignment: CDR1 LNHDA and CDR2 SQIVND (reference sequence). The CDR3 bases are TGTGCCAGTAGCGGGTCCCTGGTAACTAGCGGGAGCTCCTACGAGCAGTACTTC. It yields the protein CASSGSLVTSGSSYEQYF.

This clone was observed a single time. This sequence joins TRBV5-1 and TRBJ2-3; 11 positions match TRBD2. Germline CDR1 and CDR2: SGHRS and YFSETQ. This CDR3 has 17 residues. After removal of 0 bases from V and 7 bases from J, the junction contained 10 bases not matched to a gene. This CDR3 is CASSLAGLAGGPNTQYF. For the CDR3, the DNA is TGCGCCAGCAGCTTGGCGGGTTTAGCGGGAGGGCCAAATACGCAGTATTTT.

The rearrangement joins TRBV7-8 to TRBJ2-5; 8 bases match TRBD2. The CDR3 sequence is 16 residues long. CDR1 and CDR2 from the germline V gene are SGHVS and FQNEAQ. V shed 7 bases and J 2 bases; nucleotides not matched to a gene: 12. The CDR3 is CASIERAGGGQETQYF. CDR3 nucleotides: TGTGCCAGCATAGAAAGGGCGGGAGGAGGGCAAGAGACCCAGTACTTC.

CDR3 protein: CSVEDTHYGYTF. The CDR3 nucleotides are TGCAGCGTTGAAGACACTCACTATGGCTACACCTTC. The chain carries TRBV29-1 and TRBJ1-2; no clear D gene. This CDR3 spans 12 amino acids. V was pared by 0 bases and J by 3 bases, with 5 bases between. Germline V gene data show CDR1 as SQVTM and CDR2 as ANQGSEA.

The rearrangement uses TRBV2 and TRBJ2-7, with D possibly TRBD1 on 6 matching bases. This CDR3 spans 13 amino acids. Germline V lookup: CDR1 SNHLY, CDR2 FYNNEI. The germline V and J ends were trimmed by 4 bases and 3 bases, with 10 bases remaining between them. The CDR3 sequence: CASSVGRGYEQYF. The CDR3 DNA sequence: TGTGCCAGCAGTGTGGGCAGGGGCTACGAGCAGTACTTC.

V usage is TRBV4-3 and J usage is TRBJ2-1; 13 positions match TRBD2. V shed 1 base, J shed 9 bases, and the junction held 6 bases outside the gene matches. The germline CDR1 and CDR2 sequences are LGHNA and YSLEER. This CDR3 comprises 16 residues. Here the CDR3 DNA reads TGCGCCAGCAGCCAAGGACTAGCGGGGGGCCATATTGAGCAGTTCTTC. Protein product: CASSQGLAGGHIEQFF.

The chain employs TRBV10-3 and TRBJ1-4; no definite D call. The V gene lost 4 bases and the J gene lost 0 bases, with 9 bases spanning the gap. CDR3 length: 15 amino acids. Per the germline V gene, CDR1 is ENHRY and CDR2 is SYGVKD. The CDR3 protein is CAISAEGATNEKLFF. CDR3 nucleotides: TGTGCCATCAGTGCCGAGGGTGCAACTAATGAAAAACTGTTTTTT.

This chain connects TRBV7-3 to TRBJ2-5, with D tentatively TRBD1 (6 bases). V gave up 2 bases and J gave up 4 bases, with 8 bases separating them. The CDR3 has 13 amino acids. In germline, CDR1 is SGHTA, CDR2 FQGTGA. DNA of the CDR3: TGTGCCAGCAGCTTAGGCAGGGGAGAGACCCAGTACTTC. Translating it yields CASSLGRGETQYF.

This chain uses TRBV30 with TRBJ2-7; 10 bases agree with TRBD1. The CDR3 covers 15 residues. The germline V gene encodes CDR1 GTSNPN and CDR2 SVGIG (reference sequence). J was trimmed by 2 bases and V by 4 bases; bases with no gene match: 8. The CDR3 region has the DNA TGTGCCTGGATCGGGCCTGGGACAGGGGCCTACGAGCAGTACTTC. Translation gives CAWIGPGTGAYEQYF.

This clone has just one count. Germline is not matched at one junction end, which may reflect a read error. This chain links TRBV7-9 with TRBJ1-2; D is perhaps TRBD1 (5 bases). The CDR3 has 17 amino acids. Per the germline V gene, CDR1 is SEHNR and CDR2 is FQNEAQ (reference sequence). The CDR3 DNA reads TGTTCCAGCAGCTTATGGGCCGGCTTGAGGCAGGGCGATGGCTACACCTTC. Residues: CSSSLWAGLRQGDGYTF.

The chain recombines TRBV7-9 with TRBJ1-4, with 7 bases lining up with TRBD1. The CDR3 length is 15 residues. Germline-derived CDR1 and CDR2 are SEHNR and FQNEAQ (reference sequence). V dropped 2 bases and J dropped 7; count of bases not matched to a gene: 7. The CDR3 DNA reads as TGTGCCAGCAGCTTAAGAGGGGCAGGGGGTGAAAAACTGTTTTTT. It codes for CASSLRGAGGEKLFF.

The CDR3 DNA reads TGTGCCATCAGTGTAGACCCAGGGGGGGAAGCTTTCTTT. Its protein is CAISVDPGGEAFF. The chain carries TRBV10-3 and TRBJ1-1, with 7 positions matching TRBD1. The V gene end was trimmed by 4 bases and the J gene end by 8 bases; junction bases not matched to a gene: 7. The CDR3 loop spans 13 amino acids. Germline CDR1 is ENHRY and CDR2 is SYGVKD.

This clone has a single count. This chain links TRBV13 with TRBJ1-6; a possible D gene is TRBD1 (5 bases). Trimming stripped 4 bases from V and 10 bases from J, with 17 bases between. The CDR3 loop spans 15 amino acids. CDR1 PRHDT and CDR2 FYEKMQ come from the germline V gene (reference sequence). As DNA, the CDR3 is TGTGCCAGCAGCTCTCAGGGTCAAGGGATCTCACCCCTCCACTTT. It encodes CASSSQGQGISPLHF.

The rearrangement links TRBV28 to TRBJ1-5, with a possible D match to TRBD1 (5 bases). Germline V gene data show CDR1 as MDHEN and CDR2 as SYDVKM. V lost 4 bases to trimming and J lost 4 bases, with 17 bases between them. The CDR3 extends over 16 amino acids. The chain's CDR3 is CASSSIYGHWNQPQHF. CDR3 nucleotides: TGTGCCAGCAGTTCTATATACGGACACTGGAATCAGCCCCAGCATTTT.

The genes are TRBV6-1 and TRBJ1-2; no clear D gene. The germline V gene encodes CDR1 MNHNS and CDR2 SASEGT. Between the trimmed V and J ends, which lost 5 bases and 1 base, there was a span of 8 bases. The CDR3 has 13 amino acids. CDR3 region: CASSLPVNYGYTF. In DNA form, the CDR3 reads TGTGCCAGCAGTCTTCCCGTTAACTATGGCTACACCTTC.

CDR3 residues: CAGTPRGAEQFF. As DNA, the CDR3 is TGTGCCGGGACCCCACGGGGGGCCGAGCAGTTCTTC. This rearrangement joins TRBV30 to TRBJ2-1; D is perhaps TRBD2 (7 bases). V lost 8 bases, J lost 10 bases, and 18 bases lay in between. Looked up from germline, CDR1 is GTSNPN and CDR2 is SVGIG (reference sequence). CDR3 length: 12 amino acids.